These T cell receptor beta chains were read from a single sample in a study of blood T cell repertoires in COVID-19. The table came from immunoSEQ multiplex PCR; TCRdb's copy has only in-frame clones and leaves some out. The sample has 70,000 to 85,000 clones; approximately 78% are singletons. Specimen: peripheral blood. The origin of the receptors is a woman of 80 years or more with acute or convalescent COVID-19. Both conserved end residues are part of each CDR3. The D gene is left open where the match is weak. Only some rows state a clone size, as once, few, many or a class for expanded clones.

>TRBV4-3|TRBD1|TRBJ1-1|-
TGCGCCAGCAGCCAAGATTGGGACAGGGCGAGAACTGAAGCTTTCTTT
CASSQDWDRARTEAFF
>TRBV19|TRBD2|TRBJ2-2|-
TGTGCCACCCTCACGGCGGGGGGGGCGACCGGGGAGCTGTTTTTT
CATLTAGGATGELFF
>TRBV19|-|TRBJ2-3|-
TGTGCCAGTAGTATAGTGGGAGGTCAGGGTCCAGATACGCAGTATTTT
CASSIVGGQGPDTQYF
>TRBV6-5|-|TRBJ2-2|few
TGTGCCAGCAGTTCAGAGGGCGCTAACACCGGGGAGCTGTTTTTT
CASSSEGANTGELFF
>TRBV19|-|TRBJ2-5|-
TGTGCCAGTAGTATTGGGTCGGGTCTGCCTCAAGAGACCCAGTACTTC
CASSIGSGLPQETQYF
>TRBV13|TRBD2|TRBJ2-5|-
TGTGCCAGCAGCAAAGGGACTAGCGGGGGAGGGGAGACCCAGTACTTC
CASSKGTSGGGETQYF
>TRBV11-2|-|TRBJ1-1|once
TGTGCCAGCAGCCCAGGTTTGGGGACTACTGAAGCTTTCTTT
CASSPGLGTTEAFF
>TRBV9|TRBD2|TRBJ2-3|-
TGTGCCAGCACCGGGACTAGCGGGGTCCCCTACCTAGATACGCAGTATTTT
CASTGTSGVPYLDTQYF
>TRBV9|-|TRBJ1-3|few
TGTGCCAGCAGCGTAGCCTCGGGTGGACTGACTGGAAACACCATATATTTT
CASSVASGGLTGNTIYF
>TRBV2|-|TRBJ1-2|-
TGTGCCAGCAGACCGTTGGGGGCATATGGCTACACCTTC
CASRPLGAYGYTF
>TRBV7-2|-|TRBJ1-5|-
TGTGCCAGCAGCTTAGTCGCAGCAGGGGCAGATCAGCCCCAGCATTTT
CASSLVAAGADQPQHF
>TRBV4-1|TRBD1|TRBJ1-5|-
TGCGCCAGCAGCTCTCGGACAGGAGAGTATAGCAATCAGCCCCAGCATTTT
CASSSRTGEYSNQPQHF
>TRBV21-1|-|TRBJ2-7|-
TGTGCCCCGGAAAACAGCAATTCCGGACAGGGGATCTACGAGCAGTACTTC
CAPENSNSGQGIYEQYF
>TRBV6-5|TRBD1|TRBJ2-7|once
TGTGCCAGCCGGAGAGATGCAGGGGGAGTCTACGAGCAGTACTTC
CASRRDAGGVYEQYF
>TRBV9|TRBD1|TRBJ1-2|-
TGTGCCAGCAGCGTAGAGGACAGGGGCTATGGCTACACCTTC
CASSVEDRGYGYTF
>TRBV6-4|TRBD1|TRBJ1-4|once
TGTGCCAGCAGTAGGGGACAGGGGCGGGAAAAACTGTTTTTT
CASSRGQGREKLFF
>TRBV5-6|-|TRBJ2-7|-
TGTGCCAGCAGCTTGATAAACAGGCCCTACGAGCAGTACTTC
CASSLINRPYEQYF
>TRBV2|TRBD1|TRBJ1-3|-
TGTGCCAGCAGTTCCAATACAGGGGTTTCTTCTGGAAACACCATATATTTT
CASSSNTGVSSGNTIYF
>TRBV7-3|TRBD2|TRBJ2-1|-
TGTGCCAGCAGCTTGGGCGGGGGGAGATACAATGAGCAGTTCTTC
CASSLGGGRYNEQFF
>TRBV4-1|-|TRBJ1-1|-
TGCGCCAGCAGCCGAGGAGCGGACACTGAAGCTTTCTTT
CASSRGADTEAFF
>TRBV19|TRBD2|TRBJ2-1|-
TGTGCCAGTAGTATTACTGGCGGGGGGGCCGATGAGCAGTTCTTC
CASSITGGGADEQFF
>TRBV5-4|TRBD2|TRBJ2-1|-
TGTGCCAGCAGCTTGGGACTAGCGGGGGCCTACTTGGCGAATGAGCAGTTCTTC
CASSLGLAGAYLANEQFF
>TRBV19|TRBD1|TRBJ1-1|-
TGTGCCAGTAGTATAGGCATGGACAGGGTGAACACTGAAGCTTTCTTT
CASSIGMDRVNTEAFF
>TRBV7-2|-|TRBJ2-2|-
TGTGCCAGCAGCGGGGACTGGGGAAGAAACACCGGGGAGCTGTTTTTT
CASSGDWGRNTGELFF
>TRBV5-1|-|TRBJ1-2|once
TGCGCCAGCAGCGCACCGGGACGGGGGATCAGCTATGGCTACACCTTC
CASSAPGRGISYGYTF
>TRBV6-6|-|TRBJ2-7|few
TGTGCCAGCAGTTTCCTTACGGGGGTTAATGAGCAGTACTTC
CASSFLTGVNEQYF
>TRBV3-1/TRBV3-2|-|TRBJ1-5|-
TGTGCCAGCAGCCAAGATTATAGCAATCAGCCCCAGCATTTT
CASSQDYSNQPQHF
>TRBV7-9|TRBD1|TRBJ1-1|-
TGTGCCAGCAGCTCACAGGGGGCCGGCACTGAAGCTTTCTTT
CASSSQGAGTEAFF
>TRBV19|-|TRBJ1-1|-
TGTGCCAGTAGTTTCCTACAGGGCACGATTGAAGCTTTCTTT
CASSFLQGTIEAFF
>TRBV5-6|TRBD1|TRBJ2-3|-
TGTGCCAGCAGCTCTGGGGGACAGGGTCTAGATACGCAGTATTTT
CASSSGGQGLDTQYF
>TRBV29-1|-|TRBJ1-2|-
TGCAGCGTTGAAGGCAGGGAATGGGGCTACACCTTC
CSVEGREWGYTF
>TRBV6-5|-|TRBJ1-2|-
TGTGCCAGCAGCCAAACAGGGATCTATGGCTACACCTTC
CASSQTGIYGYTF
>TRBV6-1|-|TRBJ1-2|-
TGTGCCAGCAGTGAAGGTACTAACTATGGCTACACCTTC
CASSEGTNYGYTF